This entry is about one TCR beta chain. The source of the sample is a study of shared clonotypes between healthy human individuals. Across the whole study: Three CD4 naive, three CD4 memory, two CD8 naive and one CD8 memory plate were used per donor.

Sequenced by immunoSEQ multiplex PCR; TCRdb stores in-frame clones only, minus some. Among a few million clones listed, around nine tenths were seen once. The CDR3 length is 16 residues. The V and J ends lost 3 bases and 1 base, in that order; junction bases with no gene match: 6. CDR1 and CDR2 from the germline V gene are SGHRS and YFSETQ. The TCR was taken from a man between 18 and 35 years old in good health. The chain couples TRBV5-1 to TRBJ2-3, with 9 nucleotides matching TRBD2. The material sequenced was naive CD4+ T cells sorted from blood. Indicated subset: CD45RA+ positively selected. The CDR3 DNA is TGCGCCAGCAGCTCCGGAGCGGGAGGAGGCACAGATACGCAGTATTTT. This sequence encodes CASSSGAGGGTDTQYF.